This T cell receptor beta chain was obtained from a study of T cells expressing NK-cell markers (dated by TCRdb to the early 2020s). A note on the overall study: TCR beta-chain repertoires were profiled in sorted CD3+CD56+NKG2C+, CD3+CD56+NKG2C- and CD3+CD56-NKG2C+ T-cell subsets from fewer than 10 donors. Among the eight sequenced donors, only one was HCMV-seronegative, while the other seven were HCMV-seropositive. The study sequenced eight donors, all healthy volunteers chosen at random: three men and five women. The libraries were sequenced on Illumina HiSeq 2000/2500, MiSeq or NextSeq, producing 2 x 150 bp reads.

CDR1 and CDR2 are read off the germline V gene (reference sequence) as MNHEY and SMNVEV. The CDR3 covers 14 residues, taking in both the cysteine and the phenylalanine. There is no recorded DNA. To determine HCMV serostatus, a commercial ELISA kit was used to detect HCMV-specific IgG in serum. Ficoll density gradient centrifugation was used to isolate peripheral blood mononuclear cells from blood. Points on this clonotype: Its antigen remains unidentified.

Results the study describes overall, beyond this receptor: For several donors, the dominant CD3+CD56+NKG2C+ clonotypes were among the top 10 CD8+ clonotypes and accounted for 1.0-7.0% of CD8+ T cells. It remained unclear whether the expanded NKG2C-expressing T cell clones were specific for HCMV antigens. Those dominant clonotypes were again the most abundant among CD3+CD56-NKG2C+ cells in several donors, at 28.3-60.1%.

The listed sequencing device is Illumina HiSeq 2000. 5'RACE template switching, by which a universal primer site and unique molecular identifiers were added, was used to make TCR beta cDNA libraries. cDNA synthesis was primed from the TCR beta constant segment and was followed by two successive PCR amplification steps. The authors' pipeline ran thus. MIGEC was used to demultiplex reads and group reads by UMI, and MiTCR was used to assemble and quantify clonotypes. To remove erroneous sequences, TCR cDNA sequences were retained only when supported by two or more reads. The tcR package was used for downstream repertoire analysis, and clonotypes were matched between fractions using CDR3 nucleotide sequence together with V segment. VDJmatch was used to annotate antigen specificity against VDJdb, with one amino acid substitution in CDR3 permitted. Reads reprocessed by TCRdb are summarized as one entry per CDR3 protein sequence, and DNA is absent. The V and J calls and clone size come from TCRdb's table, not from the authors' own analysis. The sample table on file contains about 460,000 distinct CDR3 sequences. The ten largest account for more than 1.4% of the sample.

Rearrangement joined TRBV27 to TRBJ2-2; TCRdb reports TRBD1, a call that lacks DNA to check it against. This sequence was found in a woman between 50 and 59 years old in good health. Donor details come from another sample of the same person, matched by shared clones. Sample: blood T cells: a sorted CD56 or NKG2C T cell subset, CD4+ or CD8+ T cells, or bulk PBMC T cells (not recorded which). This receptor carries the CDR3 CASKGRVSTGELFF.